This T cell receptor (beta chain) was profiled in a study of PD-1 blockade in classical Hodgkin lymphoma. Study-wide findings and caveats: Complete responders matched newly diagnosed patients in baseline diversity.

TCRdb's copy holds only in-frame clones and misses some; the assay was immunoSEQ multiplex PCR. The sample lists 20,000 to 25,000 clones; just over 75% were seen once. In germline, CDR1 is MRHNA, CDR2 SNTAGT. There are 12 residues in the CDR3. Trimming removed 6 bases from V and 4 bases from J, with 9 bases in between. The patients all showed relapse after autologous stem cell transplantation, while their brentuximab vedotin exposure varied. As for this clone: The antigen remains undetermined.

Sequenced material: peripheral blood mononuclear cells (PBMCs), taken before the second cycle of nivolumab. The receptor comes from a human donor with classical Hodgkin lymphoma. The chain is built from TRBV6-4 and TRBJ1-2; D remains ambiguous. The DNA for the CDR3 is TGTGCCAGCAGCCCAAACGGCTATGGCTACACCTTC. Protein: CASSPNGYGYTF.